The clone carrying this T cell receptor beta chain occurred many times. The entry originates in a study of blood T cells in healthy people across ages. Primers used in a second PCR of roughly 7 to 11 cycles were a sample-barcoded 5' primer and a J-beta primer mix. In TCRdb, the 5' RACE reads were re-called with MiXCR into one record per CDR3 protein. The top ten hold 5.5% to 8% of the sample, which has about 1.4 million distinct CDR3 sequences, 59% seen once. Every donor provided 9.5 to 10 milliliters of peripheral blood. Germline-derived CDR1 and CDR2 are LNHNV and YYDKDF (reference sequence). The germline V and J ends were trimmed by 1 base and 5 bases, with 11 bases remaining between them. The CDR3 has 14 residues.

The receptor's source is a man younger than 35 in good health. The sample taken for sequencing was blood. The rearrangement uses TRBV15 and TRBJ1-2; D is ambiguous. As DNA, the CDR3 is TGTGCCACCAGCAGAGGGGAGGCTAGTTATGGCTACACCTTC. Protein: CATSRGEASYGYTF.